This T cell receptor (beta chain) was captured by sequencing in a study of T cells in Graves' hyperthyroidism and ophthalmopathy. RNA transcripts were the template for amplifying TCR beta CDR3 regions. HTBI primers drove first-round RT-PCR of the TCR CDR3. From the multiplex PCR reads, TCRdb called clonotypes with MiXCR, one entry per CDR3 protein. Seen here are roughly 180,000 distinct CDR3 sequences, less than 10% observed once, and the top ten hold approximately 20%. Blood sampling occurred at first hyperthyroidism diagnosis, ahead of any ophthalmopathy symptoms. The PBMCs had their origin in 10 ml of fresh peripheral blood. The receptor was isolated from a woman between 18 and 29 years old with Graves' hyperthyroidism that later progressed to Graves' ophthalmopathy. Sequencing input: blood.

In DNA form, the CDR3 reads TGTGCCAGCAAAATCAACCCAGGACGGCTGAACACTGAAGCTTTCTTT. It codes for CASKINPGRLNTEAFF. The chain links TRBV6-1 to TRBJ1-1; D ambiguous. The germline V gene encodes CDR1 MNHNS and CDR2 SASEGT. The CDR3 consists of 16 residues. Trimming pared 7 bases from V and 0 bases from J, leaving 18 bases between.